The entry that follows covers one T cell receptor beta chain sequence. What it binds is unknown. The sample is drawn from a study of early T cells in non-severe SARS-CoV-2 infection. Regarding the study as a whole: Anti-spike CD8 responses were favored in VDJdb matching, and private and CD4 specificities were missed.

The V gene end was trimmed by 2 bases and the J gene end by 0 bases; junction bases not matched to a gene: 4. This CDR3 has 18 residues. Germline V gene lookup returns CDR1 MDHEN and CDR2 SYDVKM. As part of library construction, unique molecular identifiers were attached to individual cDNA molecules. TCRdb redid the calling of the 5' RACE reads with MiXCR, one entry per CDR3 protein. The repertoire holds about 87,000 distinct CDR3 sequences, less than 15% seen once, with 5% to 7.5% in the top ten. The specimen was whole blood. This TCR derives from an adult who was a healthcare worker with PCR-confirmed SARS-CoV-2 infection or an uninfected control (not recorded which). The V and J genes are TRBV28 and TRBJ2-2; 12 positions agree with TRBD2. The CDR3, as DNA: TGTGCCAGCAGTTTACCGACTAGCGGGGGTACGAACACCGGGGAGCTGTTTTTT. This codes for CASSLPTSGGTNTGELFF.